Listed here are 21 T cell receptor beta chains from one sample, sequenced in a study of T cells in Graves' hyperthyroidism and ophthalmopathy. RNA transcripts served as the template for amplifying TCR beta CDR3 regions. The HTBI set primed first-round TCR CDR3 RT-PCR. TCRdb re-called the multiplex PCR reads through MiXCR, storing one row per CDR3 protein. In the table there are 300,000 to 450,000 distinct CDR3 sequences, roughly 15% of which are singletons. Sample: blood. These receptor sequences come from a woman in her 30s with Graves' ophthalmopathy.

The sample holds many counts of this clonotype. The rearrangement joins TRBV28 to TRBJ2-7, with 9 bases identical to TRBD2. The CDR3 loop spans 14 amino acids. From germline, CDR1 is MDHEN and CDR2 SYDVKM. Trimming at V came to 3 bases and at J to 1 base, leaving 1 base not matched to a gene. This CDR3 is CASSFLAGSYEQYF. DNA of the CDR3: TGTGCCAGCAGTTTTCTAGCGGGGTCCTACGAGCAGTACTTC.

This clonotype was counted many times. The chain employs TRBV14 and TRBJ2-7; TRBD1 matches 9 bases. The length of the CDR3 is 16 residues. The V and J ends lost 2 bases and 7 bases, in that order; junction bases with no gene match: 12. CDR1 is SGHDN and CDR2 is FVKESK in the germline V gene. CDR3 sequence (DNA): TGTGCCAGCAGCCAACGATTACCACAGGGGGCGGGTGAGCAGTACTTC. Translation: CASSQRLPQGAGEQYF.

This clonotype was seen at least ten times. The genes are TRBV4-1 and TRBJ1-5; D perhaps matches TRBD1 (5 bases). The ends were cut back, 0 bases at V and 2 bases at J, with 11 bases in the middle. Germline assignment: CDR1 MGHRA and CDR2 YSYEKL. The CDR3 is 16 amino acids. CDR3 sequence (DNA): TGCGCCAGCAGCCAAGAAATTACGGGGCGCAATCAGCCCCAGCATTTT. It encodes CASSQEITGRNQPQHF.

This clonotype was observed a few times. A much larger clone lies a single base off, so this may be a read error. The chain uses TRBV3-1 and TRBJ1-4, with 7 nucleotides matching TRBD1. CDR3 length: 17 amino acids. CDR1 and CDR2 (germline): LGHDT, YNNKEL (reference sequence). V shed 0 bases and J 6 bases; nucleotides not matched to a gene: 10. CDR3 region: CASSQDTGALPDEKLFF. DNA for the CDR3: TGTGCCAGCAGCCAAGATACAGGGGCGCTACCTGATGAAAAACTGTTTTTT.

The sample holds many counts of this clonotype. This rearrangement joins TRBV27 to TRBJ2-7; D gene uncertain. CDR3 length: 14 amino acids. Per the germline V gene, CDR1 is MNHEY and CDR2 is SMNVEV (reference sequence). V lost 3 bases, J lost 3 bases, and 12 bases lay in between. The CDR3 DNA sequence: TGTGCCAGCAGTTTCCGAACAGACGGCTACGAGCAGTACTTC. This sequence encodes CASSFRTDGYEQYF.

This chain connects TRBV7-2 to TRBJ2-3; 7 positions match TRBD2. V lost 1 base and J lost 4; bases outside the gene matches: 11. Germline CDR1 reads SGHTA; CDR2 reads FQGNSA. CDR3 length: 17 residues. The CDR3 nucleotides are TGTGCCAGCAGCTTAGGCGCTTTTGCGGGGGACTCAGATACGCAGTATTTT. Translated: CASSLGAFAGDSDTQYF.

As to this clonotype: This may be a read error, as it is one base from a much larger clone. This chain uses TRBV7-2 with TRBJ1-5; a weak D match, TRBD1 (6 bases). The germline CDR1 and CDR2 sequences are SGHTA and FQGNSA. Trimming stripped 1 base from V and 5 bases from J, with 12 bases between. This CDR3 is 15 amino acids long. CDR3 sequence (DNA): TGTGCCAGCAGCTTAGGGCCCAGGGGCTATCAGCCCCAGCATTTT. It specifies CASSLGPRGYQPQHF.

In this sample, this clonotype turned up many times. The chain recombines TRBV9 with TRBJ2-1; a weak D match, TRBD2 (5 bases). The V gene's germline CDR1 is SGDLS and CDR2 YYNGEE. Trimming removed 4 bases at V and 7 bases at J, with 24 bases between. CDR3 length equals 17 residues. This CDR3 is CASSKAAGQTLGNEQFF. DNA for the CDR3: TGTGCCAGCAGCAAGGCGGCGGGTCAGACGCTGGGGAATGAGCAGTTCTTC.

The sample holds a few counts of this clonotype. The V gene is TRBV5-6, the J gene TRBJ2-4, with D perhaps matching TRBD1 (6 bases). This CDR3 comprises 17 residues. Germline V gene data show CDR1 as SGHDT and CDR2 as YYEEEE. V gave up 6 bases and J gave up 1 base, with 20 bases separating them. Written as DNA, the CDR3 is TGTGCCAGCACAATTTTTACCACAGGGATGGCCAAAAACATTCAGTACTTC. This translates into CASTIFTTGMAKNIQYF.

This clonotype was detected many times. This chain links TRBV7-9 with TRBJ2-3, with TRBD2 identical over 7 bases. Losses at the gene ends were 2 bases for V and 1 base for J; bases not matched to a gene: 3. Germline CDR1 reads SEHNR; CDR2 reads FQNEAQ (reference sequence). The CDR3 runs 15 residues. The CDR3 loop is CASSLSLAGTDTQYF. The DNA for the CDR3 is TGTGCCAGCAGCTTAAGCCTAGCGGGCACAGATACGCAGTATTTT.

This clonotype was seen a handful of times. The V and J genes are TRBV6-1 and TRBJ2-1; 9 bases match TRBD1. Trimming cost V 8 bases and J 2 bases; bases outside gene matches: 7. The germline V gene encodes CDR1 MNHNS and CDR2 SASEGT. CDR3 length equals 15 residues. CDR3 in DNA: TGTGCCAGCGGACGCGACAGGGGGGCCTACAATGAGCAGTTCTTC. This codes for CASGRDRGAYNEQFF.

The table lists this clonotype with many counts. The chain employs TRBV2 and TRBJ1-5, with 10 bases lining up with TRBD1. The CDR3 sequence is 14 residues long. J was trimmed by 4 bases and V by 7 bases; bases with no gene match: 4. Looked up from germline, CDR1 is SNHLY and CDR2 is FYNNEI. The CDR3 reads CASTRDRGNQPQHF. CDR3 in DNA: TGTGCCAGCACTCGGGACAGGGGAAATCAGCCCCAGCATTTT.

This clonotype was detected many times. This chain connects TRBV28 to TRBJ1-3; D remains unclear. Trimming took off 7 bases at V and 4 bases at J, with 17 bases between the two ends. Germline values: CDR1 MDHEN, CDR2 SYDVKM. The CDR3 is 15 amino acids. As DNA, the CDR3 is TGTGCCAGCACCCGGGTGGCCCTCGCCGGAAACACCATATATTTT. This sequence encodes CASTRVALAGNTIYF.

This clonotype has ten or more counts. CDR3 sequence reads: CASSLNRGLQPYEQYF. The DNA for the CDR3 is TGTGCCAGCAGCTTGAATAGGGGACTCCAACCCTACGAGCAGTACTTC. The chain carries TRBV5-6 and TRBJ2-7; D is perhaps TRBD2 (6 bases). V was cut by 1 base and J by 2 bases, with 16 bases left in between. In germline, CDR1 is SGHDT, CDR2 YYEEEE. This CDR3 spans 16 amino acids.

This clonotype came up many times. The chain combines TRBV15 with TRBJ1-2; weak D call: TRBD1 (6 bases). Germline values: CDR1 LNHNV, CDR2 YYDKDF (reference sequence). The CDR3 consists of 16 residues. V lost 4 bases, J lost 2 bases, and 17 bases lay in between. The CDR3 coding sequence is TGTGCCACCAGCAATAACAGGGTCCCCCTCAACTATGGCTACACCTTC. It specifies CATSNNRVPLNYGYTF.

The chain combines TRBV27 with TRBJ2-3, with 11 positions matching TRBD2. This CDR3 is 16 amino acids long. Germline-derived CDR1 and CDR2 are MNHEY and SMNVEV (reference sequence). Trimming cost V 4 bases and J 1 base; bases outside gene matches: 4. CDR3 in DNA: TGTGCCAGCAGTTCCCCGGGACTAGCGGGCACAGATACGCAGTATTTT. It is translated as CASSSPGLAGTDTQYF.

This clonotype has a count of ten or more. This chain connects TRBV20-1 to TRBJ2-7; 12 nucleotides line up with TRBD2. Germline CDR1 is DFQATT and CDR2 is SNEGSKA (reference sequence). CDR3 length: 15 residues. V lost 6 bases and J lost 2; bases outside the gene matches: 8. CDR3 sequence reads: CSALDASGGAYEQYF. DNA for the CDR3: TGCAGTGCATTAGACGCTAGCGGGGGGGCCTACGAGCAGTACTTC.

At least ten counts were recorded for this clonotype. The chain links TRBV3-1 to TRBJ2-5, with 9 bases that match TRBD2. J was trimmed by 6 bases and V by 5 bases; bases with no gene match: 10. The germline V gene has CDR1 LGHDT and CDR2 YNNKEL (reference sequence). The CDR3 loop spans 15 amino acids. The CDR3 DNA reads TGTGCCAGCAGCAAGAGCTTCACTAGCGGGCAGACCCAGTACTTC. This encodes CASSKSFTSGQTQYF.

This clonotype was counted at least ten times. The chain has TRBV4-1 and TRBJ2-5; 7 nucleotides line up with TRBD2. V was clipped by 1 base and J by 5 bases; unmatched bases: 10. Germline loops: CDR1 MGHRA, CDR2 YSYEKL. CDR3 length: 16 residues. The CDR3 sequence is CASSQVQAGLGETQYF. Written as DNA, the CDR3 is TGCGCCAGCAGCCAAGTGCAAGCGGGGCTTGGGGAGACCCAGTACTTC.

This clonotype occurred a few times. This chain uses TRBV7-9 with TRBJ1-2; D is ambiguous. CDR3 length: 14 amino acids. V was shortened by 1 base and J by 4 bases, with 10 bases between the two germline ends. CDR1 is SEHNR and CDR2 is FQNEAQ in the germline V gene (reference sequence). DNA for the CDR3: TGTGCCAGCAGCTTAGAGGGCGGAAGCTATGGCTACACCTTC. This encodes CASSLEGGSYGYTF. The full variable domain, rest sourced from reference TRBV7-9 and TRBJ1-2, is DTGVSQNPRHKITKRGQNVTFRCDPISEHNRLYWYRQTLGQGPEFLTYFQNEAQLEKSRLLSDRFSAERPKGSFSTLEIQRTEQGDSAMYLCASSLEGGSYGYTFGSGTRLTVV.

This clonotype was counted at least ten times. The chain combines TRBV12-3 or TRBV12-4 with TRBJ2-3, with 8 bases fitting TRBD2. V dropped 3 bases and J dropped 3; count of bases not matched to a gene: 8. CDR3 size: 16 residues. CDR3 protein: CASSFGPGLVTDTQYF. The CDR3 DNA sequence: TGTGCCAGCAGTTTCGGACCGGGACTAGTAACAGATACGCAGTATTTT.